Below are 24 T cell receptor delta chains sequenced from a single sample in a study of gamma-delta chains in newborns, infants, children. TCRdb redid the clone calls on the reads with CATT. The table lists around 6,500 delta-chain clones, 0.65% to 0.8% of them singletons. Input material: blood. These receptors were obtained from a child who was a newborn, infant or young child, either healthy, febrile or measles-vaccinated (not recorded which).

Of note for this clone: The protein given by TCRdb reflects a much larger clone and differs at residue 10 from this DNA's translation, likely from a read error; the protein shown is the DNA's translation. The chain links TRDV2 to TRDJ3; 9 nucleotides agree with TRDD3. The CDR3 has 18 residues. Germline assignment: CDR1 GEAIGNYY and CDR2 EKD. V shed 3 bases and J 2 bases; nucleotides not matched to a gene: 7. CDR3 sequence: CACDPWGIGPWDTRQMFF. CDR3 DNA sequence: TGTGCCTGTGACCCCTGGGGGATCGGGCCCTGGGACACCCGACAGATGTTTTTC.

Regarding this clone: For this DNA, TCRdb reports the protein of a much larger clone, which diverges at residue 15, most likely from a read error; the protein presented here is translated directly from the DNA. The rearrangement uses TRDV2 and TRDJ3; weak D call: TRDD3 (5 bases). The CDR3 contains 18 residues. Germline CDR1 and CDR2: GEAIGNYY and EKD. Written as DNA, the CDR3 is TGTGCCTGTGACACTGGGGACCCGCGCTCCTGGGACACCCGACCGATGTTTTTC. Amino acid sequence: CACDTGDPRSWDTRPMFF.

Comments on this clone: This may be a read error: a much more frequent sequence differs by one nucleotide. This CDR3 is also generated by other DNA sequences in the sample. The rearrangement joins TRDV2 to TRDJ3; TRDD3 might be the D (6 bases). The CDR3 runs 17 residues. Germline assignment: CDR1 GEAIGNYY and CDR2 EKD. The CDR3 spells CACDTVLGSWDTRQMFF. In DNA, the CDR3 is TGTGCCTGCGACACCGTACTGGGCTCCTGGGACACCCGACAGATGTTTTTC.

In regard to this clone: The translation of this DNA and the TCRdb protein of a much larger clone differ at residue 6, probably owing to a read error; the protein shown here is translated from the DNA. The chain is built from TRDV2 and TRDJ1; 8 nucleotides line up with TRDD3. Per germline, CDR1 GEAIGNYY and CDR2 EKD. The V segment lost 0 bases and the J segment 6 bases; nucleotides outside the gene matches: 2. The length of the CDR3 is 13 residues. CDR3 coding DNA: TGTGCCTGTGACACCTTGGGGATACATAAACTCATCTTT. As protein: CACDTLGIHKLIF.

This clone was picked up a small number of times. This could be a read error, since a much larger clone is one nucleotide away. The chain is built from TRDV2 and TRDJ2; 9 bases are a match to TRDD3. The CDR3 is 15 amino acids. From germline, CDR1 is GEAIGNYY and CDR2 EKD. The CDR3 here is CACEALGDLTAQPFF. CDR3 sequence (DNA): TGTGCCTGTGAGGCCCTGGGGGATTTGACAGCACAACCCTTCTTT.

This clone was recorded a few times. This DNA's translation and the protein TCRdb lists, from a much larger clone, do not match at residue 14, likely due to a read error; the protein shown is translated from the DNA. The genes are TRDV2 and TRDJ3; 13 bases are a match to TRDD3. Looked up from germline, CDR1 is GEAIGNYY and CDR2 is EKD. The CDR3 has 19 amino acids. CDR3 nucleotides: TGTGCCTGTGACCTACTGGGGGATACGCGCTCCTGGGACGCCCGACAGATGTTTTTC. It encodes CACDLLGDTRSWDARQMFF.

This clone has only a few counts. A far larger clone is off by one base, so a read error is likely. CDR3 nucleotide sequence: TGTGCCTGTGACACCGTACTGGGGGATACCCTGAGCTCCTGGGGCACCCGACAGATGTTTTTC. It yields the protein CACDTVLGDTLSSWGTRQMFF. The chain couples TRDV2 to TRDJ3, with TRDD3 matching over 12 bases. This CDR3 is 21 amino acids long. The germline CDR1 and CDR2 sequences are GEAIGNYY and EKD.

This clone is termed medium-sized. This chain uses TRDV2 with TRDJ3, with no clear D. The CDR3 extends over 17 amino acids. Germline values: CDR1 GEAIGNYY, CDR2 EKD. Trimming shortened V by 0 bases and J by 0 bases, and 8 bases separated the two germline ends. The chain's CDR3 is CACDTGPSSWDTRQMFF. The CDR3, as DNA: TGTGCCTGTGACACCGGCCCCAGCTCCTGGGACACCCGACAGATGTTTTTC.

This clone was counted a few times. Given a much more abundant clone one base away, this may be a read error. The chain is built from TRDV2 and TRDJ1; TRDD3 aligns across 7 bases. CDR1 and CDR2 from the germline V gene are GEAIGNYY and EKD. The CDR3 extends over 16 amino acids. With 3 bases clipped from V and 4 bases from J, the junction kept 13 bases outside the gene matches. In nucleotides, the CDR3 is TGTGCCTGTGACCCCCTGGGGGCCTTGTACATCGATAAACTCATCTTT. Translated: CACDPLGALYIDKLIF.

This clone was recorded many times. This likely traces to a read error, being one base from a far larger clone. Within the sample, other DNA sequences also encode this same CDR3. The gene calls are TRDV2 and TRDJ2, with a weak D call TRDD3 (6 bases). The CDR3 runs to 13 residues. The germline V gene encodes CDR1 GEAIGNYY and CDR2 EKD. This CDR3 is CACDTWGTAQLFF. The CDR3 DNA reads as TGTGCCTGCGACACCTGGGGGACAGCACAACTCTTCTTT.

On this clone: The junction does not match germline at one end; this may be a read error. The V call is TRDV2, the J call TRDJ3; perhaps TRDD3 as D (6 bases). Germline V lookup: CDR1 GEAIGNYY, CDR2 EKD. This CDR3 is 22 amino acids long. CDR3: CACDKVPRDNKKSSWGTRQMFF. The DNA for the CDR3 is TGTGCCTGTGACAAAGTACCGAGGGATAACAAAAAAAGCTCCTGGGGCACCCGACAGATGTTTTTC.

This clone is judged medium-sized. In the same sample, other DNA sequences code for this CDR3. CDR3: CALGDLTGVPPLYTDKLIF. The CDR3 DNA reads as TGTGCTCTTGGCGACCTTACTGGGGTCCCTCCCCTCTACACCGATAAACTCATCTTT. The chain has TRDV1 and TRDJ1, with TRDD3 identical over 7 bases. V lost 6 bases, J lost 0 bases, and 19 bases stayed unmatched. Germline values: CDR1 TSWWSYY, CDR2 QGS. The CDR3 is 19 amino acids.

To note about this clone: The protein given by TCRdb reflects a much larger clone and differs at residue 9 from this DNA's translation, likely from a read error; the protein shown is the DNA's translation. The J gene is TRDJ2, the V gene TRDV2, with a possible D match to TRDD3 (6 bases). The CDR3 is made up of 14 amino acids. CDR1 GEAIGNYY and CDR2 EKD come from the germline V gene. V was shortened by 0 bases and J by 6 bases, with 10 bases between the two germline ends. CDR3 residues: CACDTVPGAAQLFF. CDR3 DNA: TGTGCCTGTGACACCGTACCTGGGGCAGCACAACTCTTCTTT.

In this sample, this clone turned up a few times. The TCRdb protein, from a much larger clone, departs from this DNA's translation at residue 5, likely by read error; the protein shown derives from the DNA. The V gene is TRDV2, the J gene TRDJ3; 8 bases align to TRDD3. V shed 3 bases, J shed 2 bases, and the junction held 14 bases outside the gene matches. Germline CDR1 reads GEAIGNYY; CDR2 reads EKD. The CDR3 is 20 amino acids. The CDR3 spells CACDALGDQWVPWDTRQMFF. CDR3 sequence (DNA): TGTGCCTGTGACGCGCTGGGGGACCAATGGGTACCCTGGGACACCCGACAGATGTTTTTC.

In DNA, the CDR3 is TGTGCCTGCGACGTTACGGTGGGCTCCTGGGACACCCGACAGATGTTTTTC. This translates into CACDVTVGSWDTRQMFF. This chain connects TRDV2 to TRDJ3; D is undetermined. The germline gives CDR1 GEAIGNYY, CDR2 EKD. Deletions cut 7 bases from V and 0 bases from J, with 15 bases between. The CDR3 spans 17 residues.

This chain links TRDV2 with TRDJ3; 8 bases map to TRDD3. The V segment lost 0 bases and the J segment 3 bases; nucleotides outside the gene matches: 6. The V gene's germline CDR1 is GEAIGNYY and CDR2 EKD. This CDR3 region has 18 residues. DNA of the CDR3: TGTGCCTGTGACACCGCGGGGGGATATTACTGGGACACCCGACAGATGTTTTTC. As protein: CACDTAGGYYWDTRQMFF.

This clone was observed a handful of times. TCRdb records a much larger clone's protein for this DNA, with a difference at residue 15 that likely arises from a read error; the protein given is the translation of the DNA. V and J are TRDV2 and TRDJ3; D might be TRDD2 or TRDD3, each matching 5 bases. The CDR3 spans 18 residues. CDR1 and CDR2 from the germline V gene are GEAIGNYY and EKD. The CDR3 nucleotides are TGTGCCTGTGACACCGGCACAACCCATTCCTGGGACACCCGACGGATGTTTTTC. Protein product: CACDTGTTHSWDTRRMFF.

In its sample, this clone was seen a few times. The amino acid sequence in TCRdb belongs to a much larger clone and departs from this DNA's translation at residue 11, likely a sequencing read error; the sequence shown is translated from the DNA. This chain uses TRDV2 with TRDJ3, with D possibly TRDD3 on 6 matching bases. Germline CDR1 GEAIGNYY, CDR2 EKD. This CDR3 spans 18 amino acids. DNA of the CDR3: TGTGCCTGTGACCGTGGGGGCTCTAGCTCCCGGGACACCCGACAGATGTTTTTC. This translates into CACDRGGSSSRDTRQMFF.

Worth noting for this clone: The protein recorded in TCRdb matches a much larger clone and deviates from this DNA's translation at residue 10, suggesting a read error; the protein here is obtained by translating the DNA. The chain carries TRDV2 and TRDJ3; 9 bases map to TRDD3. Germline lookup yields CDR1 GEAIGNYY and CDR2 EKD. This CDR3 has 21 residues. The ends lost 0 bases at V and 0 bases at J; junction bases unmatched: 11. CDR3 nucleotides: TGTGCCTGTGACACCGCTACTGGGGGACCCTACAGCTCCTGGGACACCCGACAGATGTTTTTC. This sequence encodes CACDTATGGPYSSWDTRQMFF.

This clone was seen a handful of times. This clone may be a read error of a much larger clone one base away. The chain recombines TRDV2 with TRDJ3; 9 bases are shared with TRDD3. Germline CDR1 and CDR2: GEAIGNYY and EKD. This CDR3 has 19 residues. DNA for the CDR3: TGTGCCTGTGACACCGGAAACTGGGGATACGTCCGGGACACCCGACAGGTGTTTTTC. It translates to CACDTGNWGYVRDTRQVFF.

This clone has more than one count but fewer than ten. With a far larger clone one base away, a read error is the likely cause. The identical CDR3 is also encoded by other nucleotide sequences in the sample. CDR3 in amino acids: CACDVLGDTRDTRQMFF. The CDR3 DNA follows: TGTGCCTGTGACGTACTGGGAGATACGCGGGACACCCGACAGATGTTTTTC. The rearrangement links TRDV2 to TRDJ3, with D possibly being TRDD3 (6 bases). The CDR3 sequence is 17 residues long. With 3 bases removed from V and 5 bases from J, the gap between germline ends came to 16 bases. Germline CDR1 reads GEAIGNYY; CDR2 reads EKD.

In the case of this clone: TCRdb records a much larger clone's protein for this DNA, with a difference at residue 4 that likely arises from a read error; the protein given is the translation of the DNA. The CDR3 DNA reads TGTGCCTGTGGCACCCCCTACCTTCCTATGGGGGACGGGCAGTACACCGATAAACTCATCTTT. Amino acid sequence: CACGTPYLPMGDGQYTDKLIF. The chain recombines TRDV2 with TRDJ1, with D perhaps TRDD2 (8 bases). Germline-derived CDR1 and CDR2 are GEAIGNYY and EKD. The CDR3 extends over 21 amino acids.

In its sample, this clone was seen a few times. For this DNA, TCRdb reports the protein of a much larger clone, which diverges at residue 7, most likely from a read error; the protein presented here is translated directly from the DNA. The V and J genes are TRDV2 and TRDJ3, with 7 bases lining up with TRDD3. Germline values: CDR1 GEAIGNYY, CDR2 EKD. The CDR3 spans 19 residues. Unmatched junction bases numbered 7, after V lost 0 bases and J lost 0 bases. CDR3 amino acids: CACDTAVGYPSWDTRQMFF. The CDR3 nucleotides read TGTGCCTGTGACACCGCGGTGGGATACCCCTCCTGGGACACCCGACAGATGTTTTTC.

As for this clone: TCRdb assigns this DNA the protein of a much larger clone, which departs from its translation at residue 15; this likely reflects a read error, and the protein shown comes from translating the DNA. V gene TRDV2 combines with J gene TRDJ2; 8 nucleotides align to TRDD3. Per germline, CDR1 GEAIGNYY and CDR2 EKD. This CDR3 is built from 18 residues. This CDR3 reads CACDTVYWGPNLTARLFF. The CDR3 region has the DNA TGTGCCTGTGACACTGTGTACTGGGGGCCTAATTTGACAGCACGACTCTTCTTT.